This TCR beta chain comes out of a study of PD-L1 blockade in urothelial cancer. Study as a whole: Atezolizumab was started by patients in the mid-2010s at 1,200 mg intravenously every 3 weeks.

Profiled with immunoSEQ multiplex PCR; TCRdb holds only in-frame clones, not every one. Here the sample spans approximately 70,000 clones, roughly 84% being singletons. This CDR3 region has 13 residues. The V and J ends lost 2 bases and 2 bases respectively, with 6 bases between them. The germline CDR1 and CDR2 sequences are MGHRA and YSYEKL. Documented time point: pretreatment peripheral blood. The clonotype comes from a woman aged 65 to 85 with urothelial cancer. Sequencing used PBMCs, obtained around atezolizumab (anti-PD-L1) treatment. The V call is TRBV4-1, the J call TRBJ2-5; D unresolved. CDR3: CASSQTGQETQYF. The DNA of the CDR3 is TGCGCCAGCAGCCAAACGGGTCAAGAGACCCAGTACTTC.